This TCR beta chain came from a study of T cells in Graves' hyperthyroidism and ophthalmopathy. Study overall: Specimen type is peripheral blood, collected at initial diagnosis prior to any treatment.

Diagnoses rested on clinical symptoms, serum thyroxine and TRAb, thyroid ultrasound and orbital computed tomography. PBMCs were obtained from over 8.5 ml fresh peripheral blood. From RNA transcripts, TCR beta CDR3 regions were amplified. In the first-round RT-PCR of the TCR CDR3, the HTBI primer set was used. TCRdb used MiXCR to reprocess the multiplex PCR reads, holding one entry per CDR3 protein. The sample records around 520,000 distinct CDR3 sequences, 14% being singletons. V was shortened by 2 bases and J by 3 bases, with 7 bases between the two germline ends. The CDR3 extends over 14 amino acids. In germline, CDR1 is SEHNR, CDR2 FQNEAQ (reference sequence).

The chain combines TRBV7-9 with TRBJ2-2; D gene ambiguous. The sequence was collected from a woman in her forties with Graves' hyperthyroidism. The specimen sequenced was blood. The chain's CDR3 is CASSLWADTGELFF. The CDR3 coding sequence is TGTGCCAGCAGCTTATGGGCTGACACCGGGGAGCTGTTTTTT.